This entry lists 27 T cell receptor beta chains sequenced from one sample in a study of T cells in Graves' hyperthyroidism and ophthalmopathy. RNA transcripts yielded amplified TCR beta CDR3 regions. Primed by the HTBI set, a first-round RT-PCR was run on the TCR CDR3. TCRdb used MiXCR to reprocess the multiplex PCR reads, holding one entry per CDR3 protein. The sample carries around 690,000 distinct CDR3 sequences, 17% recorded once. Sequences were obtained from blood. All receptors come from a man between 50 and 59 years old with Graves' hyperthyroidism.

This clonotype was detected a few times. V is TRBV5-1 and J is TRBJ2-3; 12 bases align to TRBD2. Germline-derived CDR1 and CDR2 are SGHRS and YFSETQ. The V gene end was trimmed by 3 bases and the J gene end by 2 bases; junction bases not matched to a gene: 4. The CDR3 loop spans 16 amino acids. CDR3 amino acids: CASSSLAGGYTDTQYF. In DNA form, the CDR3 reads TGCGCCAGCAGCTCACTAGCGGGAGGCTACACAGATACGCAGTATTTT. The variable domain in full, with the rest retrieved from reference TRBV5-1 and TRBJ2-3, is KAGVTQTPRYLIKTRGQQVTLSCSPISGHRSVSWYQQTPGQGLQFLFEYFSETQRNKGNFPGRFSGRQFSNSRSEMNVSTLELGDSALYLCASSSLAGGYTDTQYFGPGTRLTVL.

The chain recombines TRBV5-1 with TRBJ1-1, with a weak D call TRBD1 (6 bases). CDR3 size: 14 residues. Germline CDR1 reads SGHRS; CDR2 reads YFSETQ. Trimming cost V 4 bases and J 0 bases, with 10 bases left between them. The CDR3 DNA reads as TGCGCCAGCAGCCCAGGGGTTATGAACACTGAAGCTTTCTTT. It codes for CASSPGVMNTEAFF.

This clonotype appeared many times. The chain employs TRBV5-4 and TRBJ2-5; the match to TRBD1 covers 7 bases. Trimming cost V 0 bases and J 5 bases; bases outside gene matches: 7. CDR1 SGHNT and CDR2 YYREEE come from the germline V gene (reference sequence). CDR3 length equals 15 residues. CDR3 sequence reads: CASSLEDRARETQYF. The CDR3 region has the DNA TGTGCCAGCAGCTTGGAAGACAGGGCCAGGGAGACCCAGTACTTC.

The chain carries TRBV6-2 or TRBV6-3 and TRBJ2-3; D uncertain. The CDR3 runs 14 residues. V dropped 8 bases and J dropped 0 bases, with 12 bases sitting between them. The germline V gene has CDR1 MNHEY and CDR2 SVGEGT. The CDR3 coding sequence is TGTGCCAGCCGTTGGGCGGAGAGCACAGATACGCAGTATTTT. Translating gives CASRWAESTDTQYF.

This clonotype was seen only a few times. The CDR3 DNA follows: TGTGCCAGCAGCTTAGTGGCGCTAAGGGAGCAGTACTTC. Protein: CASSLVALREQYF. This sequence joins TRBV7-2 and TRBJ2-7, with D uncertain. V gave up 1 base and J gave up 7 bases, with 11 bases separating them. Germline V gene sequence: CDR1 SGHTA, CDR2 FQGNSA. The CDR3 spans 13 residues.

This clonotype was seen a few times. The CDR3 here is CASTQGTGNTEAFF. CDR3 nucleotide sequence: TGCGCCAGCACGCAGGGGACAGGGAACACTGAAGCTTTCTTT. The rearrangement joins TRBV5-1 to TRBJ1-1, with 8 bases fitting TRBD1. V was pared by 6 bases and J by 1 base, with 5 bases of the junction left unmatched. Germline-derived CDR1 and CDR2 are SGHRS and YFSETQ. This CDR3 has 14 residues.

V and J are TRBV18 and TRBJ1-1, with D possibly being TRBD1 (5 bases). Germline CDR1 is KGHSH and CDR2 is LQKENI. CDR3 length equals 18 residues. Deletions cut 4 bases from V and 1 base from J, with 22 bases between. The CDR3 sequence is CASSLNVLQGRWNTEAFF. The CDR3 DNA sequence: TGTGCCAGCTCACTTAACGTACTCCAGGGTCGGTGGAACACTGAAGCTTTCTTT.

This clonotype came up many times. The chain carries TRBV20-1 and TRBJ1-1; 7 bases map to TRBD1. Germline trimming cut 2 bases from V and 8 bases from J; bases unmatched to any gene: 11. The CDR3 loop spans 14 amino acids. Looked up from germline, CDR1 is DFQATT and CDR2 is SNEGSKA (reference sequence). The CDR3 coding sequence is TGCAGTGCTAGACCCGACAGGGAAGTTTACGAAGCTTTCTTT. It specifies CSARPDREVYEAFF.

This clonotype was counted many times. V usage is TRBV9 and J usage is TRBJ2-1; tentatively, D is TRBD1 (5 bases). CDR1 is SGDLS and CDR2 is YYNGEE in the germline V gene. Trimming shortened V by 0 bases and J by 0 bases, and 10 bases separated the two germline ends. The CDR3 spans 16 residues. The DNA for the CDR3 is TGTGCCAGCAGCGTAGCCGCAGGGTCCTCCTACAATGAGCAGTTCTTC. This sequence encodes CASSVAAGSSYNEQFF.

V and J are TRBV19 and TRBJ1-4, with a tentative D call TRBD1 (6 bases). The V end lost 6 bases, the J end lost 4 bases, and 12 bases lay between the germline ends. The CDR3 spans 14 residues. CDR1 is LNHDA, CDR2 SQIVND, per germline (reference sequence). The CDR3 spells CASRGQLFNEKLFF. The CDR3 nucleotides read TGTGCCAGTAGGGGACAACTCTTTAATGAAAAACTGTTTTTT. The entire variable domain, with the rest obtained from reference TRBV19 and TRBJ1-4, is as follows: DGGITQSPKYLFRKEGQNVTLSCEQNLNHDAMYWYRQDPGQGLRLIYYSQIVNDFQKGDIAEGYSVSREKKESFPLTVTSAQKNPTAFYLCASRGQLFNEKLFFGSGTQLSVL.

A few counts support this clonotype. This chain joins TRBV20-1 and TRBJ2-1; TRBD1 agrees at 7 bases. Germline CDR1 reads DFQATT; CDR2 reads SNEGSKA (reference sequence). This CDR3 spans 15 amino acids. The junction had 13 bases not matched to a gene; V was cut back by 3 bases and J by 8 bases. This CDR3 is CSARTISTGTDEQFF. CDR3 nucleotides: TGCAGTGCTAGGACCATCTCGACAGGGACCGATGAGCAGTTCTTC.

The chain combines TRBV10-1 with TRBJ2-3; possible D gene TRBD1, 6 bases. The length of the CDR3 is 14 residues. Trimming cost V 2 bases and J 10 bases, with 16 bases left between them. Germline CDR1 and CDR2: WNHNN and SYGVQD (reference sequence). CDR3 DNA sequence: TGCGCCAGCAGTGAGAGGGACACGACGAAGCCGCAGTATTTT. Amino acids: CASSERDTTKPQYF.

This clonotype came up many times. V is TRBV11-2 and J is TRBJ2-3; D remains unclear. The germline gives CDR1 SGHAT, CDR2 FQNNGV. The CDR3 is made up of 14 amino acids. V dropped 0 bases and J dropped 2 bases, with 6 bases sitting between them. The CDR3 DNA is TGTGCCAGCAGCTTAGAGGCCGTCACAGATACGCAGTATTTT. The encoded protein is CASSLEAVTDTQYF.

This clonotype occurred many times. Its ends do not fully match the called genes, so a read error is possible. This chain joins TRBV7-9 and TRBJ2-5; no firm D call. This CDR3 spans 13 amino acids. In germline, CDR1 is SEHNR, CDR2 FQNEAQ (reference sequence). CDR3 sequence: CASSLQGQGTQYF. The CDR3 region has the DNA TGTGCCAGCAGCTTACAAGGGCAAGGGACCCAGTACTTC.

This clonotype has ten or more counts. The chain links TRBV7-2 to TRBJ2-5; 8 nucleotides match TRBD1. The ends lost 5 bases at V and 1 base at J; junction bases unmatched: 3. The CDR3 consists of 14 residues. Germline V gene data show CDR1 as SGHTA and CDR2 as FQGNSA. CDR3 residues: CASSQDRGQETQYF. CDR3 DNA: TGTGCCAGCAGCCAAGACAGGGGCCAAGAGACCCAGTACTTC. The entire variable domain, with the rest obtained from reference TRBV7-2 and TRBJ2-5, is as follows: GAGVSQSPSNKVTEKGKDVELRCDPISGHTALYWYRQSLGQGLEFLIYFQGNSAPDKSGLPSDRFSAERTGGSVSTLTIQRTQQEDSAVYLCASSQDRGQETQYFGPGTRLLVL.

This sequence joins TRBV13 and TRBJ2-5; 12 bases are shared with TRBD1. V gave up 4 bases and J gave up 5 bases; unmatched junction bases: 11. Looked up from germline, CDR1 is PRHDT and CDR2 is FYEKMQ (reference sequence). The CDR3 runs 17 residues. The CDR3 spells CASSSWGTGGRRETQYF. The DNA for the CDR3 is TGTGCCAGCAGCTCATGGGGGACAGGGGGCAGGCGGGAGACCCAGTACTTC. Combining the CDR3 with reference TRBV13 and TRBJ2-5 gives the whole variable domain AAGVIQSPRHLIKEKRETATLKCYPIPRHDTVYWYQQGPGQDPQFLISFYEKMQSDKGSIPDRFSAQQFSDYHSELNMSSLELGDSALYFCASSSWGTGGRRETQYFGPGTRLLVL.

This clonotype was recorded many times. V is TRBV11-2 and J is TRBJ2-1, with 12 positions matching TRBD2. The CDR3 loop spans 17 amino acids. Per germline, CDR1 SGHAT and CDR2 FQNNGV. V was clipped by 5 bases and J by 0 bases; unmatched bases: 5. The CDR3 DNA reads TGTGCCAGCAGCCAGGGACTAGCGGGCAGCTCCTACAATGAGCAGTTCTTC. This translates into CASSQGLAGSSYNEQFF.

This clonotype showed up many times. The chain joins TRBV28 to TRBJ1-5; no definite D call. Germline V CDR1 and CDR2: MDHEN, SYDVKM. There are 19 residues in the CDR3. V was trimmed by 4 bases and J by 0 bases, leaving 22 bases between them. This CDR3 is CASSYPVRRLGDSNQPQHF. The CDR3 DNA reads as TGTGCCAGCAGTTACCCGGTTCGCCGACTCGGCGATAGCAATCAGCCCCAGCATTTT.

This clonotype was recorded at least ten times. The V and J genes are TRBV27 and TRBJ2-7; D ambiguous. This CDR3 has 12 residues. Germline lookup yields CDR1 MNHEY and CDR2 SMNVEV (reference sequence). V was shortened by 2 bases and J by 6 bases, with 8 bases between the two germline ends. This CDR3 reads CASSLGWGEQYF. The CDR3 DNA reads as TGTGCCAGCAGTTTAGGGTGGGGCGAGCAGTACTTC.

This clonotype was seen repeatedly, ten times or more. The CDR3 is CASSSPTADAYEQYF. The CDR3 DNA follows: TGTGCCAGCAGTTCTCCTACAGCTGATGCCTACGAGCAGTACTTC. V usage is TRBV12-3 or TRBV12-4 and J usage is TRBJ2-7; no firm D call. V was shortened by 4 bases and J by 2 bases, with 15 bases between the two germline ends. The CDR3 contains 15 residues.

This clonotype was detected a few times. The chain combines TRBV19 with TRBJ2-6, with D tentatively TRBD1 or TRBD2 (6 bases each). The CDR3 is made up of 18 amino acids. Germline assignment: CDR1 LNHDA and CDR2 SQIVND (reference sequence). V dropped 7 bases and J dropped 4 bases, with 23 bases sitting between them. The CDR3 sequence is CASNGGGAPFAGANVLTF. The CDR3 DNA sequence: TGTGCCAGTAACGGGGGCGGGGCGCCCTTCGCCGGGGCCAACGTCCTGACTTTC.

The V call is TRBV5-4, the J call TRBJ2-5; D not resolved. Per germline, CDR1 SGHNT and CDR2 YYREEE (reference sequence). The ends were cut back, 2 bases at V and 1 base at J, with 9 bases in the middle. The CDR3 extends over 14 amino acids. The chain's CDR3 is CASSFAPVQETQYF. In nucleotides, the CDR3 is TGTGCCAGCAGCTTTGCCCCAGTCCAAGAGACCCAGTACTTC.

This clonotype was recorded at least ten times. The chain combines TRBV24-1 with TRBJ2-5, with D hard to call. Germline CDR1 KGHDR, CDR2 SFDVKD. Trimming stripped 4 bases from V and 1 base from J, with 6 bases between. The CDR3 is made up of 13 amino acids. The CDR3 loop reads CATSDAVQETQYF. Here the CDR3 DNA reads TGTGCCACCAGTGACGCGGTCCAAGAGACCCAGTACTTC.

This clonotype was observed a few times. V usage is TRBV24-1 and J usage is TRBJ2-1; D may be TRBD1 (6 bases). Germline V gene lookup returns CDR1 KGHDR and CDR2 SFDVKD. There are 16 residues in the CDR3. V was pared by 1 base and J by 4 bases, with 13 bases between. CDR3 DNA: TGTGCCACCAGTGATTTTGCAGGGGAGTCTTACAATGAGCAGTTCTTC. It encodes CATSDFAGESYNEQFF.

This clonotype was counted many times. This chain connects TRBV4-1 to TRBJ2-7; D may be TRBD2 (6 bases). Trimming shortened V by 2 bases and J by 0 bases, and 14 bases separated the two germline ends. Germline V gene sequence: CDR1 MGHRA, CDR2 YSYEKL. The CDR3 length is 16 residues. For the CDR3, the DNA is TGCGCCAGCAGCCAAAATAGCGGCCAGAGCTCCTACGAGCAGTACTTC. Encoded protein: CASSQNSGQSSYEQYF.

This clonotype was seen more than once but under ten times. The rearrangement links TRBV19 to TRBJ1-3; D not resolved. V lost 7 bases to trimming and J lost 0 bases, with 13 bases between them. Germline V gene lookup returns CDR1 LNHDA and CDR2 SQIVND (reference sequence). CDR3 length: 15 amino acids. The CDR3 DNA reads TGTGCCAGTAAGGGCAGCCAAAGCTCTGGAAACACCATATATTTT. It is translated as CASKGSQSSGNTIYF.

This clonotype was recorded many times. This chain joins TRBV28 and TRBJ2-6; D is possibly TRBD2 (5 bases). The germline V gene encodes CDR1 MDHEN and CDR2 SYDVKM. This CDR3 has 15 residues. The V end was cut by 3 bases, the J end by 4 bases, with 10 bases between. The CDR3 coding sequence is TGTGCCAGCAGTTTCACGGGGTCCGGGGCCAACGTCCTGACTTTC. This codes for CASSFTGSGANVLTF. Full variable domain (missing parts from reference TRBV28 and TRBJ2-6): DVKVTQSSRYLVKRTGEKVFLECVQDMDHENMFWYRQDPGLGLRLIYFSYDVKMKEKGDIPEGYSVSREKKERFSLILESASTNQTSMYLCASSFTGSGANVLTFGAGSRLTVL.